Listed below are T cell receptor beta chains from one sample, sequenced in a study of T-cell reconstitution after alpha-beta-depleted transplantation in children. TCRdb used MiXCR to reprocess the PCR reads, holding one entry per CDR3 protein. The sample has around 500,000 distinct CDR3 sequences, 23% seen once; the top ten hold around an eighth. Sequences were derived from PBMCs, mostly from graft donor cells, sampled 360 days after TCRalphabeta/CD19-depleted stem cell transplant. The source is a boy under two years old who had a stem cell transplant for acute myeloid leukemia, so the T cells may come from the graft donor. The CDR3 runs from the conserved cysteine through the conserved F or W. The order of the fields is CDR3 DNA, CDR3 protein, D gene, J gene, V gene, clone size. The D gene is left open where the match is weak. Where a row states a size, it is once, few, many or the class of an expanded clone; other rows omit it.

DNA: TGTGCCAGCAGCTTAGTCCCCCGCTGGGCAGGGACAGGAGTTTCTGGGGCCAACGTCCTGACTTTC; CDR3: CASSLVPRWAGTGVSGANVLTF; D: TRBD1; J: TRBJ2-6; V: TRBV11-3; size: few
DNA: TGTGCCAGCACTTACCCCGGGACTAGCGGCGGGGGGCAGTACTTC; CDR3: CASTYPGTSGGGQYF; D: TRBD2; J: TRBJ2-7; V: TRBV6-5; size: NA
DNA: TGTGCCAGCAGGCTCAACAGGGTTGCAACAGATACGCAGTATTTT; CDR3: CASRLNRVATDTQYF; D: NA; J: TRBJ2-3; V: TRBV27; size: NA
DNA: TGCGCCAGCAGCCCGACCCGGGGGGCGCTATATACGCAGTATTTT; CDR3: CASSPTRGALYTQYF; D: NA; J: TRBJ2-3; V: TRBV5-1; size: many
DNA: TGTGCCAGCAGGCCGGTAGGGTACACCGGGGAGCTGTTTTTT; CDR3: CASRPVGYTGELFF; D: NA; J: TRBJ2-2; V: TRBV6-1; size: few
DNA: TGCAGTGCCCTAGAGGTGAACAGTGTTGGCTACACCTTC; CDR3: CSALEVNSVGYTF; D: NA; J: TRBJ1-2; V: TRBV20-1; size: NA
DNA: TGCAGCGTTACTACACGTCAGGGGAACCACGAGCAGTACTTC; CDR3: CSVTTRQGNHEQYF; D: NA; J: TRBJ2-7; V: TRBV29-1; size: many
DNA: TGCAGTGCTAGGACCCTGGGCCAACGACGCTCTGGGGCCAACGTCCTGACTTTC; CDR3: CSARTLGQRRSGANVLTF; D: NA; J: TRBJ2-6; V: TRBV20-1; size: NA
DNA: TGTGCTAGTGGACCACGGGGGAGCTCCTACAATGAGCAGTTCTTC; CDR3: CASGPRGSSYNEQFF; D: NA; J: TRBJ2-1; V: TRBV12-5; size: NA
DNA: TGCAGTGCTAGACGTAAAGCGGGGTGGGAAAAAAATGAGCAGTTCTTC; CDR3: CSARRKAGWEKNEQFF; D: TRBD2; J: TRBJ2-1; V: TRBV20-1; size: few
DNA: TGCAGTGCTAGAAGGGCAGACTCTAATTCACCCCTCCACTTT; CDR3: CSARRADSNSPLHF; D: NA; J: TRBJ1-6; V: TRBV20-1; size: NA
DNA: TGTGCCAGCAGCCCGTGGACAGGGGTAACCGGGGAGCTGTTTTTT; CDR3: CASSPWTGVTGELFF; D: TRBD1; J: TRBJ2-2; V: TRBV7-2; size: NA
DNA: TGTGCCGCACGGGGGCTCGGCACTGAAGCTTTCTTT; CDR3: CAARGLGTEAFF; D: NA; J: TRBJ1-1; V: TRBV27; size: NA
DNA: TGCGCCAGCAGCTTGGATGCTTTGGGAGGAGGGGCGGCGGACATTCAGTACTTC; CDR3: CASSLDALGGGAADIQYF; D: NA; J: TRBJ2-4; V: TRBV5-1; size: many
DNA: TGTGCCAGCAGTGGGGGGATCTTGAAGAAACTGTTTTTT; CDR3: CASSGGILKKLFF; D: NA; J: TRBJ1-4; V: TRBV6-1; size: NA
DNA: TGTGCCAGCAGCCGTGCCGGACCTCGGGGCCAAGAGACCCAGTACTTC; CDR3: CASSRAGPRGQETQYF; D: NA; J: TRBJ2-5; V: TRBV7-2; size: many
DNA: TGCAGTGCTAGAGCTCAGGGAAGCGAGACCCAGTACTTC; CDR3: CSARAQGSETQYF; D: NA; J: TRBJ2-5; V: TRBV20-1; size: many
DNA: TGTGCCAGCAGCCCAGCAGGGGGGCTAGCGGGGGACACGAGGACCTACGAGCAGTACTTC; CDR3: CASSPAGGLAGDTRTYEQYF; D: TRBD2; J: TRBJ2-7; V: TRBV7-2; size: many
DNA: TGCAGTGCTAGACAGGACCTTCAAGAGACCCAGTACTTC; CDR3: CSARQDLQETQYF; D: NA; J: TRBJ2-5; V: TRBV20-1; size: many
DNA: TGTGCCACCAGCGTGATCTTAGGGACAGGAGTTCAAGAGACCCAGTACTTC; CDR3: CATSVILGTGVQETQYF; D: TRBD1; J: TRBJ2-5; V: TRBV15; size: many
DNA: TGCAGCTCAACCAGGGTTGATGAGCAGTTCTTC; CDR3: CSSTRVDEQFF; D: NA; J: TRBJ2-1; V: TRBV29-1; size: many
DNA: TGTGCCAGCAGTTACTCGCGGATGAATGGCTACACCTTC; CDR3: CASSYSRMNGYTF; D: NA; J: TRBJ1-2; V: TRBV6-2/TRBV6-3; size: NA
DNA: TGTGCCAGCAGCTTACTAGCGGGGGTTGTAAGTGAGCAGTTCTTC; CDR3: CASSLLAGVVSEQFF; D: TRBD2; J: TRBJ2-1; V: TRBV5-5; size: NA
DNA: TGTGCCAGCAGTCCCCGGTTGGAGGGGGAGACCCAGTACTTC; CDR3: CASSPRLEGETQYF; D: NA; J: TRBJ2-5; V: TRBV12-3/TRBV12-4; size: many
DNA: TGTGCCAGCAGTGAAGGGGGGCGGGTCTCCTACAATGAGCAGTTCTTC; CDR3: CASSEGGRVSYNEQFF; D: NA; J: TRBJ2-1; V: TRBV25-1; size: few
DNA: TGTGCCAGCAGCTTGGTATGGGCTGAAGCTTTCTTT; CDR3: CASSLVWAEAFF; D: NA; J: TRBJ1-1; V: TRBV5-8; size: many
DNA: TGTGCCAGCAGCTTGGAATTACTAGCCAAAAACATTCAGTACTTC; CDR3: CASSLELLAKNIQYF; D: NA; J: TRBJ2-4; V: TRBV7-2; size: NA
DNA: TGCAGCGTTGACCCACAATCATCCGATACGCAGTATTTT; CDR3: CSVDPQSSDTQYF; D: NA; J: TRBJ2-3; V: TRBV29-1; size: many
DNA: TGTGCCAGCAGACCCTTCAGGGGGTTAGGGTCTGGGGCCAACGTCCTGACTTTC; CDR3: CASRPFRGLGSGANVLTF; D: TRBD1; J: TRBJ2-6; V: TRBV12-3/TRBV12-4; size: NA
DNA: TGTGCCAGCAGCGACGAGACAGGGTGGACTGGAAACACCATATATTTT; CDR3: CASSDETGWTGNTIYF; D: TRBD1; J: TRBJ1-3; V: TRBV7-8; size: NA
DNA: TGTGCCAGCAGTTCCCCGGCGACTCCGCTTAATGAAAAACTGTTTTTT; CDR3: CASSSPATPLNEKLFF; D: NA; J: TRBJ1-4; V: TRBV6-5; size: NA
DNA: TGTGCCAGCAGTTACGACTACCATACCCTCAATGAGCAGTTCTTC; CDR3: CASSYDYHTLNEQFF; D: NA; J: TRBJ2-1; V: TRBV6-2/TRBV6-3; size: many
DNA: TGTGCCAGCAGTTACCCTGGAAGAGAAGCTTTCTTT; CDR3: CASSYPGREAFF; D: NA; J: TRBJ1-1; V: TRBV6-5; size: NA
DNA: TGTGCCAGCAGCTCACAGGGATGGGACACTGAAGCTTTCTTT; CDR3: CASSSQGWDTEAFF; D: NA; J: TRBJ1-1; V: TRBV7-6; size: NA
DNA: TGTGCCAGCAGCTTATCAGGGGGTACGCAGTATTTT; CDR3: CASSLSGGTQYF; D: TRBD1; J: TRBJ2-3; V: TRBV7-2; size: NA
DNA: TGTGCCATCAGTTTATCGGGACGGACCCAAGAGACCCAGTACTTC; CDR3: CAISLSGRTQETQYF; D: NA; J: TRBJ2-5; V: TRBV10-3; size: NA
DNA: TGCAGTGCTTATACAGGGAGGGATTTGGAGACCCAGTACTTC; CDR3: CSAYTGRDLETQYF; D: NA; J: TRBJ2-5; V: TRBV20-1; size: few
DNA: TGTGCCAGCAGCATTATCCCGACGGGTATGAACACTGAAGCTTTCTTT; CDR3: CASSIIPTGMNTEAFF; D: NA; J: TRBJ1-1; V: TRBV7-9; size: many
DNA: TGCAGTGGCGTACGTGGGCACTCGAACACTGAAGCTTTCTTT; CDR3: CSGVRGHSNTEAFF; D: NA; J: TRBJ1-1; V: TRBV20-1; size: NA
DNA: TGCAGTGCTGCAGAGACAGGGCCTTCAAATCAGCCCCAGCATTTT; CDR3: CSAAETGPSNQPQHF; D: TRBD1; J: TRBJ1-5; V: TRBV20-1; size: few
DNA: TGCAGTGCTAGAGTTCTACAAATAAATTCACCCCTCCACTTT; CDR3: CSARVLQINSPLHF; D: NA; J: TRBJ1-6; V: TRBV20-1; size: few
DNA: TGCAGCGTTAAGACAGGGGCTGGCGAGACCCAGTACTTC; CDR3: CSVKTGAGETQYF; D: TRBD1; J: TRBJ2-5; V: TRBV29-1; size: many
DNA: TGTGCCAGCAGCGGACCACCAATCCCTCCCCTCCCCAGGGCTGACGGGGAGCTGTTTTTT; CDR3: CASSGPPIPPLPRADGELFF; D: NA; J: TRBJ2-2; V: TRBV12-3/TRBV12-4; size: NA
DNA: TGCAGCGTTTTCCGAGGGGCAGGGGAGACCCAGTACTTC; CDR3: CSVFRGAGETQYF; D: NA; J: TRBJ2-5; V: TRBV29-1; size: many
DNA: TGTGCCAGCAGCTTGAGGACGGGACAGGGACCACCCCTCCACTTT; CDR3: CASSLRTGQGPPLHF; D: TRBD1; J: TRBJ1-6; V: TRBV7-2; size: NA
DNA: TGTGCCATCAGTGAGTACAGGGGACCCTACGAGCAGTACTTC; CDR3: CAISEYRGPYEQYF; D: TRBD1; J: TRBJ2-7; V: TRBV10-3; size: many
DNA: TGTGCCAGCAGTTACCCCGCGGGTACAGGGTTTGGGGCAACTAATGAAAAACTGTTTTTT; CDR3: CASSYPAGTGFGATNEKLFF; D: NA; J: TRBJ1-4; V: TRBV6-2/TRBV6-3; size: few
DNA: TGCGCCAGCAGCCGGGCGGACTGGGATACGCAGTATTTT; CDR3: CASSRADWDTQYF; D: NA; J: TRBJ2-3; V: TRBV5-1; size: many
DNA: TGCGCCAGCAGCCATGGACTAGAAAACAATGAGCAGTTCTTC; CDR3: CASSHGLENNEQFF; D: TRBD2; J: TRBJ2-1; V: TRBV5-1; size: few
DNA: TGCAGCGTTGAGGGCGGAGGACAGAGCTCCTACGAGCAGTACTTC; CDR3: CSVEGGGQSSYEQYF; D: NA; J: TRBJ2-7; V: TRBV29-1; size: few
DNA: TGTGCCACCAGTGATTGGACAGGGTTTGGTGGCTACACCTTC; CDR3: CATSDWTGFGGYTF; D: TRBD1; J: TRBJ1-2; V: TRBV24-1; size: NA
DNA: TGCAGTGTGGCGGGCTCCACAGATACGCAGTATTTT; CDR3: CSVAGSTDTQYF; D: NA; J: TRBJ2-3; V: TRBV20-1; size: NA
DNA: TGTGCCAGCAGTCTACTGGCTAGCGGCAATGAGCAGTTCTTC; CDR3: CASSLLASGNEQFF; D: TRBD2; J: TRBJ2-1; V: TRBV12-3/TRBV12-4; size: many
DNA: TGTGCCAGCAGTCCAAGACTAGCTTTGGCAGATACGCAGTATTTT; CDR3: CASSPRLALADTQYF; D: TRBD2; J: TRBJ2-3; V: TRBV12-3/TRBV12-4; size: many
DNA: TGTGCCAGCACCTTACAGGGGGCCCCCTACAATGAGCAGTTCTTC; CDR3: CASTLQGAPYNEQFF; D: TRBD1; J: TRBJ2-1; V: TRBV2; size: many